This TCR beta chain appears in the sequencing data of a study of blood T cell repertoires in COVID-19. About the research overall: The cDNA or gDNA used as material had been derived from T cells, B-cell-depleted T cells, or PBMCs.

In germline, CDR1 is ENHRY, CDR2 SYGVKD. CDR3 length equals 15 residues. V lost 3 bases and J lost 2, with 12 bases in between. TCRdb's table, derived via immunoSEQ multiplex PCR, lists solely in-frame clones and lacks some. The data contain around 100,000 clones, over 70% of them singletons. The V gene is TRBV10-3, the J gene TRBJ2-3; D possibly corresponds to TRBD1 (6 bases). This TCR derives from a man over 45 with acute or convalescent COVID-19. Material for sequencing was peripheral blood. The CDR3 DNA reads as TGTGCCATCAGTGACCTACAGGGACCCACAGATACGCAGTATTTT. Translation gives CAISDLQGPTDTQYF.